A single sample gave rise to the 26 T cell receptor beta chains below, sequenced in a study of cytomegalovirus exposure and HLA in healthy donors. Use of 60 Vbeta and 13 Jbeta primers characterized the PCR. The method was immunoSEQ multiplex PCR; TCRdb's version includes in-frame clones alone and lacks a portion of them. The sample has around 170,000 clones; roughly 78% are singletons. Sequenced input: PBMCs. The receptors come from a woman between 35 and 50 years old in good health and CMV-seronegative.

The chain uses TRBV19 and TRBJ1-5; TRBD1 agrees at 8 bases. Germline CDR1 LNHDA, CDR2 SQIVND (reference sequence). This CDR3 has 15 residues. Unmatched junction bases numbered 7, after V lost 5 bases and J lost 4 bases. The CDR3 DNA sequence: TGTGCCAGTAGTCCCTTGGACAGGGAGAATCAGCCCCAGCATTTT. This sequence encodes CASSPLDRENQPQHF.

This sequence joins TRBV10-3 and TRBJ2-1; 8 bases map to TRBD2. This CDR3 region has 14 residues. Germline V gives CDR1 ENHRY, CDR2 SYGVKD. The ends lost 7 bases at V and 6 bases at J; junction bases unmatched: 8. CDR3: CAIKKREPSNEQFF. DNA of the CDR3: TGTGCCATCAAAAAGCGGGAGCCCTCCAATGAGCAGTTCTTC.

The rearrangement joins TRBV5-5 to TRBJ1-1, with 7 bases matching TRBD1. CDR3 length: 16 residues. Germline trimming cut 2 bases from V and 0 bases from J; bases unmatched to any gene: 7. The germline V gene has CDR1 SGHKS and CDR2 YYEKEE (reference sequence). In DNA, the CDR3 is TGTGCCAGCAGCTTTCCACAGGGGAGGATGAACACTGAAGCTTTCTTT. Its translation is CASSFPQGRMNTEAFF.

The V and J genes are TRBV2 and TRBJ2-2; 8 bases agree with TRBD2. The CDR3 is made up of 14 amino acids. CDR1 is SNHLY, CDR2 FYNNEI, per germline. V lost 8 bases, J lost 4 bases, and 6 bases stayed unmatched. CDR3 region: CASCREGSTGELFF. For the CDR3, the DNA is TGTGCCAGCTGTCGGGAGGGGTCCACCGGGGAGCTGTTTTTT.

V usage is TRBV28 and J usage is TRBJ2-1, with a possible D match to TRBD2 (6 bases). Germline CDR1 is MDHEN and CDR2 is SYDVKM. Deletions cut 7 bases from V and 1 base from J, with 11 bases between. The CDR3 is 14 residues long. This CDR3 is CASISGGSYNEQFF. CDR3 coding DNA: TGTGCCAGCATCTCTGGGGGGTCCTACAATGAGCAGTTCTTC. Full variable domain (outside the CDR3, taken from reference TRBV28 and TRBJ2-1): DVKVTQSSRYLVKRTGEKVFLECVQDMDHENMFWYRQDPGLGLRLIYFSYDVKMKEKGDIPEGYSVSREKKERFSLILESASTNQTSMYLCASISGGSYNEQFFGPGTRLTVL.

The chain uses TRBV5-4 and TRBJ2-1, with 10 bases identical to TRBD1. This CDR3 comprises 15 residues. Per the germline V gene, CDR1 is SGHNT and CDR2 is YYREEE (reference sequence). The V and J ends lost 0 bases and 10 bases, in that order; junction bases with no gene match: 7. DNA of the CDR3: TGTGCCAGCAGCTTGGGAGGACAGGGGGTTCCCGAGCAGTTCTTC. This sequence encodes CASSLGGQGVPEQFF.

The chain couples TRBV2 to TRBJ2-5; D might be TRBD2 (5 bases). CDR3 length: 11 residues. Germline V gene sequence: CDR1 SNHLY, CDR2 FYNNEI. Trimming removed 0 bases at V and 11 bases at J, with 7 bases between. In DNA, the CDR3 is TGTGCCAGCAGTGAAGCGGAGGAGCAGTACTTC. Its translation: CASSEAEEQYF.

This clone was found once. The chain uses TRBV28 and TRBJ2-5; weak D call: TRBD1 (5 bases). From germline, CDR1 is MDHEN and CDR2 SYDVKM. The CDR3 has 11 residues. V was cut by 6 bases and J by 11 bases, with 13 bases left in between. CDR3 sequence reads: CASSQGCEQYF. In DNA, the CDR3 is TGTGCCAGCAGCCAGGGTTGTGAGCAGTACTTC.

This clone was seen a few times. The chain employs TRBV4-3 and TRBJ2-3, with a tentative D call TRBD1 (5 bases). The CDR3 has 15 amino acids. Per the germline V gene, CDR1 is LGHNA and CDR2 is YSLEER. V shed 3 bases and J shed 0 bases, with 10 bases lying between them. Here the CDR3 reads CASSQTDSSTDTQYF. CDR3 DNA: TGCGCCAGCAGCCAGACAGACAGTAGCACAGATACGCAGTATTTT.

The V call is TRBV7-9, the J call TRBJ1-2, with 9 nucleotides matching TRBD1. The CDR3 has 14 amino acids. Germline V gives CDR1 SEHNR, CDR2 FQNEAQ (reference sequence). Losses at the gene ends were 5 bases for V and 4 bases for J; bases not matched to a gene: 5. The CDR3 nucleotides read TGTGCCAGCAGCCGGGGACAGGGAATCTATGGCTACACCTTC. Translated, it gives CASSRGQGIYGYTF.

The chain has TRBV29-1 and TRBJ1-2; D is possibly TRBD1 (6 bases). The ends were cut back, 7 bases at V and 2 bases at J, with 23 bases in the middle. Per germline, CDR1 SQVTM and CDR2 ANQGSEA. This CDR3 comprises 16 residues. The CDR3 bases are TGCAGCGCCGACGCAGAGGGGCAGGGGCTAAACTATGGCTACACCTTC. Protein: CSADAEGQGLNYGYTF.

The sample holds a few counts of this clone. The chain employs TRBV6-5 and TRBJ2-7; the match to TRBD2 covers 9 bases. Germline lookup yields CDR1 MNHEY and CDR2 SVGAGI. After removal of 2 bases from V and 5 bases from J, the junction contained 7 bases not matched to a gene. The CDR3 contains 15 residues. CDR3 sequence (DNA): TGTGCCAGCAGTTACCAAGCGGGAGGTCGACACGAGCAGTACTTC. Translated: CASSYQAGGRHEQYF.

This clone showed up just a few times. The CDR3 spells CASSFGDRGGETQYF. The CDR3 coding sequence is TGCGCCAGCAGCTTTGGGGACAGGGGGGGAGAGACCCAGTACTTC. The J gene is TRBJ2-5, the V gene TRBV5-1; 11 nucleotides line up with TRBD1. The CDR3 runs to 15 residues. Germline values: CDR1 SGHRS, CDR2 YFSETQ. The V and J ends lost 2 bases and 4 bases, in that order; junction bases with no gene match: 4.

CDR3 sequence: CASSIGQTQDEQFF. Written as DNA, the CDR3 is TGTGCCAGCAGTATCGGACAGACTCAGGATGAGCAGTTCTTC. The rearrangement links TRBV11-3 to TRBJ2-1; tentative D call: TRBD1 (6 bases). The CDR3 spans 14 residues. V lost 6 bases and J lost 8, with 17 bases in between. Per the germline V gene, CDR1 is SGHNT and CDR2 is YENEEA.

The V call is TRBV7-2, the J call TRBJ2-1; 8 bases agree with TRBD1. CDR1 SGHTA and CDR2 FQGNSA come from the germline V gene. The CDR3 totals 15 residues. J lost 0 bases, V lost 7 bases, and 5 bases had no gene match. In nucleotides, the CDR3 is TGTGCCAGCATCCCCGGACAGGGCTCCTACAATGAGCAGTTCTTC. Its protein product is CASIPGQGSYNEQFF.

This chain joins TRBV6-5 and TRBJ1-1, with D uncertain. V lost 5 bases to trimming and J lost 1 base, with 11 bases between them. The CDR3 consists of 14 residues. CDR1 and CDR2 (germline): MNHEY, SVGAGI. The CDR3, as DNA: TGTGCCAGCAGTCCCTATAACCGGAACACTGAAGCTTTCTTT. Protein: CASSPYNRNTEAFF.

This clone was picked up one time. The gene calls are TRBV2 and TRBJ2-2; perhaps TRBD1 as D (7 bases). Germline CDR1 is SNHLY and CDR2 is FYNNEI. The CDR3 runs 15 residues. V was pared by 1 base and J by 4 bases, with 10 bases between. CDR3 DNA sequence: TGTGCCAGCAGTGAAGGACAGGGAGGCACCGGGGAGCTGTTTTTT. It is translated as CASSEGQGGTGELFF. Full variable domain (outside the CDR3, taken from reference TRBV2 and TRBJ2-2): EPEVTQTPSHQVTQMGQEVILRCVPISNHLYFYWYRQILGQKVEFLVSFYNNEISEKSEIFDDQFSVERPDGSNFTLKIRSTKLEDSAMYFCASSEGQGGTGELFFGEGSRLTVL.

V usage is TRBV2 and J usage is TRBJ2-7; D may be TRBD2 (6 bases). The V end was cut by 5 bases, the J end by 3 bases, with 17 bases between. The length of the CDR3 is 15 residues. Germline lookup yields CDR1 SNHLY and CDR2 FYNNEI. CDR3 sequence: CASSFEGGLIYEQYF. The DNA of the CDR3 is TGTGCCAGCAGTTTCGAAGGAGGGCTCATCTACGAGCAGTACTTC.

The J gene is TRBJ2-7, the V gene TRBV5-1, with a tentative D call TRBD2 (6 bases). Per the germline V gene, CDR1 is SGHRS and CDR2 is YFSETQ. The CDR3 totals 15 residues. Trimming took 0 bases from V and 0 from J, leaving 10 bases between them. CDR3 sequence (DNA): TGCGCCAGCAGCTTGGGCGGGAAACTCTCCTACGAGCAGTACTTC. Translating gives CASSLGGKLSYEQYF.

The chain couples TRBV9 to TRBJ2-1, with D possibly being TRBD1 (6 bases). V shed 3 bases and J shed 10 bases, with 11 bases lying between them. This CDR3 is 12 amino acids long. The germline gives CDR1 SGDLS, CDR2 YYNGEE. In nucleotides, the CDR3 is TGTGCCAGCAGCGACAGGGTAGGAGAGCAGTTCTTC. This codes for CASSDRVGEQFF.

The CDR3 DNA reads TGCGCCAGCAGCCTGGAGGGGGGGGCGGGCTGGGAGCAGTACTTC. Translation: CASSLEGGAGWEQYF. The chain recombines TRBV5-1 with TRBJ2-7; possibly TRBD2 for D (7 bases). Trimming took 4 bases from V and 7 from J, leaving 21 bases between them. CDR1 is SGHRS, CDR2 YFSETQ, per germline. This CDR3 has 15 amino acids.

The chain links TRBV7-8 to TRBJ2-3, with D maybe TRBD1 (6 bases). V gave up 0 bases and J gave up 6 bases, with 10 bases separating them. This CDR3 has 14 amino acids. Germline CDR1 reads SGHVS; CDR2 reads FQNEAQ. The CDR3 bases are TGTGCCAGCAGCTTAGCGGGGGCCCCCGATACGCAGTATTTT. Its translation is CASSLAGAPDTQYF.

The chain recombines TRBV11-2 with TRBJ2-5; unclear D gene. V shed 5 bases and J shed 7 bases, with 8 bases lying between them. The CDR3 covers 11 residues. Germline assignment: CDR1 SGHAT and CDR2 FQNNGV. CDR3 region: CASSHSATQYF. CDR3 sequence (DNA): TGTGCCAGCAGCCACAGTGCGACCCAGTACTTC.

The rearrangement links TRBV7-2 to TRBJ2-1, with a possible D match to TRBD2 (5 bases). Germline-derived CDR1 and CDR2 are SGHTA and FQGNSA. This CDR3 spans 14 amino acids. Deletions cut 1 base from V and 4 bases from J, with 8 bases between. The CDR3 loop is CASSLERRYNEQFF. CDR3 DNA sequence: TGTGCCAGCAGCTTAGAGCGGAGGTACAATGAGCAGTTCTTC.

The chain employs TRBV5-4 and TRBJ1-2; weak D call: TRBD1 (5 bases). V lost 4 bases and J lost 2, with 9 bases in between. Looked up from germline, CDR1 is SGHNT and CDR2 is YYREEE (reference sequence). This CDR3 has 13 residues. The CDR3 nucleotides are TGTGCCAGCAGCCCGGGACTGAACTATGGCTACACCTTC. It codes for CASSPGLNYGYTF.

CDR3 region: CASSMDTKNTEAFF. The CDR3 bases are TGTGCCAGTAGTATGGACACTAAGAACACTGAAGCTTTCTTT. The V call is TRBV19, the J call TRBJ1-1; tentatively, D is TRBD1 (5 bases). Trimming removed 3 bases at V and 1 base at J, with 9 bases between. CDR1 is LNHDA and CDR2 is SQIVND in the germline V gene (reference sequence). The CDR3 covers 14 residues.